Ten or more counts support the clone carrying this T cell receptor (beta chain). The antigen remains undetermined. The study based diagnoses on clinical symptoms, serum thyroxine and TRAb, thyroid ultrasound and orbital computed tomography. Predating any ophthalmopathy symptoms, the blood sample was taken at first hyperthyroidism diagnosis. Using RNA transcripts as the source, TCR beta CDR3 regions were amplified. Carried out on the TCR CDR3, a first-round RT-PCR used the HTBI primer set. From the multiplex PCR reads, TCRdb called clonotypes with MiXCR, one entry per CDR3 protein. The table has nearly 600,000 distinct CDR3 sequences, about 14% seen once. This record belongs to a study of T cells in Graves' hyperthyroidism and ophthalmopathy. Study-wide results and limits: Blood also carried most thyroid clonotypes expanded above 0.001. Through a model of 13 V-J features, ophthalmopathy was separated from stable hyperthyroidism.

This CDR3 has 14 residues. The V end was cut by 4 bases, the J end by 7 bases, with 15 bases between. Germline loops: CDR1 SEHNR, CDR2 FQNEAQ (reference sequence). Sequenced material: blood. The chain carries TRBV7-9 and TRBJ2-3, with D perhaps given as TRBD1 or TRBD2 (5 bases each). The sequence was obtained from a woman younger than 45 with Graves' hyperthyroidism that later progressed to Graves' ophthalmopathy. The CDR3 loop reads CASSWDLSDNTQYF. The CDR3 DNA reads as TGTGCCAGCAGCTGGGACCTCTCTGATAATACGCAGTATTTT.